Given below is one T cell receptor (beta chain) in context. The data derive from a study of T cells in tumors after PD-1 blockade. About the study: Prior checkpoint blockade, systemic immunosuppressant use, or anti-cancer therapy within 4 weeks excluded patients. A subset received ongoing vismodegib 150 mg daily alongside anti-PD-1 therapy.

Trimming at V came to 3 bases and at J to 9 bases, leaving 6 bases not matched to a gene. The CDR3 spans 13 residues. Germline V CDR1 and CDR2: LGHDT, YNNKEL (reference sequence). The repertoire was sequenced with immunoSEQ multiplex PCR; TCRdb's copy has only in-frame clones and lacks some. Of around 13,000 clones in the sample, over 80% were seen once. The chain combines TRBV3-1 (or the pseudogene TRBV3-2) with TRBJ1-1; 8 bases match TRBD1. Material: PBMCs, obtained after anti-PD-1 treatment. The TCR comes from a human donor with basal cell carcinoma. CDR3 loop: CASSQAGTGQAFF. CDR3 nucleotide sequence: TGTGCCAGCAGCCAGGCCGGGACAGGCCAAGCTTTCTTT.